A selection of T cell receptor beta chains follows, all from one sample in a study of blood T cells in healthy people across ages. TCRdb analysed the 5' RACE reads with MiXCR anew, one entry per CDR3 protein. This sample yields some 710,000 distinct CDR3 sequences, of which about 47% are seen a single time; over 15% belongs to the top ten. The sequencing sample was made of blood. The receptor set was obtained from a man aged 80 or over in good health. The CDR3 runs from the conserved cysteine through the conserved F or W. D genes are given only for firm matches. Where a row states a size, it is once, few, many or the class of an expanded clone; other rows omit it.

D	V	J	size	DNA	CDR3
TRBD1	TRBV20-1	TRBJ1-2	NA	TGCAGTGCTAGAGACCCCGGGACAGGGGTTTATGGCTACACCTTC	CSARDPGTGVYGYTF
TRBD2	TRBV4-1	TRBJ2-5	many	TGCGCCAGCAGCTACACAGGGGCTAGCGGGAGGAATGAGCAGTACTTC	CASSYTGASGRNEQYF
TRBD2	TRBV5-1	TRBJ2-3	NA	TGCGCCAGCAGCTTGGTGCCTAGCGGGGCCACAGATACGCAGTATTTT	CASSLVPSGATDTQYF
NA	TRBV29-1	TRBJ2-2	NA	TGCAGCGTGCGGACACCCGGGAACACCGGGGAGCTGTTTTTT	CSVRTPGNTGELFF
NA	TRBV10-3	TRBJ2-1	NA	TGTGCCAGCGGAACTACGGGGAATGAGCAGTTCTTC	CASGTTGNEQFF
NA	TRBV7-2	TRBJ2-1	NA	TGTGCCAGCAGCTTAGGATTGGACAGCTCCTACAATGAGCAGTTCTTC	CASSLGLDSSYNEQFF
TRBD2	TRBV5-6	TRBJ2-3	few	TGTGCCAGCAGCGCTGCGGGAGGCACAGATACGCAGTATTTT	CASSAAGGTDTQYF
NA	TRBV20-1	TRBJ2-3	few	TGCAGTGCTCGTACCGGGTTTGGTGGGGATACGCAGTATTTT	CSARTGFGGDTQYF
NA	TRBV7-9	TRBJ2-7	NA	TGTGCCAGCAGCCCACCGACCCAGAATGAGCAGTACTTC	CASSPPTQNEQYF
TRBD1	TRBV18	TRBJ1-6	NA	TGTGCCAGCTCACCACGGGAACAGGGGGTGAGCTCCTATAATTCACCCCTCCACTTT	CASSPREQGVSSYNSPLHF
NA	TRBV7-9	TRBJ2-5	NA	TGTGCCAGCAGCTTACAGGGAATCAGAGAGACCCAGTACTTC	CASSLQGIRETQYF
NA	TRBV6-1	TRBJ1-2	NA	TGTGCCAGCAGTCGGGGGGGGCGGGCCTATGGCTACACTTTC	CASSRGGRAYGYTF
TRBD2	TRBV6-2/TRBV6-3	TRBJ2-1	NA	TGTGCCAGCAGTTACGGCGGGAGCAATGAGCAGTTCTTC	CASSYGGSNEQFF
NA	TRBV10-3	TRBJ1-1	NA	TGTGCCACCAAGGACGGAGGGGCGAACACTGAAGCTTTCTTT	CATKDGGANTEAFF
TRBD2	TRBV29-1	TRBJ2-1	few	TGCAGCGTTGTCGAGCGGGAGGACTTCTACAATGAGCAGTTCTTC	CSVVEREDFYNEQFF
TRBD2	TRBV5-5	TRBJ2-5	few	TGTGCCAGCAGCTTCCCTTCGACCGGGGGGGAGACCCAGTACTTC	CASSFPSTGGETQYF
NA	TRBV12-3/TRBV12-4	TRBJ1-2	NA	TGTGCCAGCAGTTCCCACGGCCAGAACTATGGCTACACCTTC	CASSSHGQNYGYTF
NA	TRBV24-1	TRBJ2-3	once	TGTGCCACCAGTGACTCCTCGGTCCCAGGCCCAACAGATACGCAGTATTTT	CATSDSSVPGPTDTQYF
NA	TRBV20-1	TRBJ2-7	NA	TGCAGTGCTAGAGGAGCGGGCAGCTCCTACAATGAGCAGTACTTC	CSARGAGSSYNEQYF
NA	TRBV6-2/TRBV6-3	TRBJ2-6	NA	TGTGCCAGCAGTTCGGCTGGCGGGGCCAACGCCCTGACTTTC	CASSSAGGANALTF
NA	TRBV6-5	TRBJ2-5	few	TGTGCCAGCAAAGTTGGTCGGGAAGGACGGCAGTACTTC	CASKVGREGRQYF
NA	TRBV27	TRBJ2-6	NA	TGTGCCAGCAGTCTGTTTAGTGGTCCGAGCTCTGGGGCCAACGTCCTGACTTTC	CASSLFSGPSSGANVLTF